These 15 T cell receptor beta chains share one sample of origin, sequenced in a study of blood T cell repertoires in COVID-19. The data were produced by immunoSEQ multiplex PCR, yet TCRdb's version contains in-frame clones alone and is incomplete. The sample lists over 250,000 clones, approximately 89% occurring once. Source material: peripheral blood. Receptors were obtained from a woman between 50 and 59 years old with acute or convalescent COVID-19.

CDR3 loop: CASSRQGGTNEKLFF. The DNA for the CDR3 is TGTGCCAGCAGCAGACAGGGTGGAACTAATGAAAAACTGTTTTTT. The V call is TRBV6-2 or TRBV6-3, the J call TRBJ1-4; TRBD1 matches at 7 bases. The germline gives CDR1 MNHEY, CDR2 SVGEGT. The length of the CDR3 is 15 residues. Losses at the gene ends were 6 bases for V and 1 base for J; bases not matched to a gene: 5.

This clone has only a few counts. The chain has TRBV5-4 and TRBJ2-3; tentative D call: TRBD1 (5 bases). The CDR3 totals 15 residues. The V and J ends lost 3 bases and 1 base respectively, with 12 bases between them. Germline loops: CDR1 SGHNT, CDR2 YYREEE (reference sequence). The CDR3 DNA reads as TGTGCCAGCAGCTACTCAGGGCGAGGCACAGATACGCAGTATTTT. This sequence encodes CASSYSGRGTDTQYF. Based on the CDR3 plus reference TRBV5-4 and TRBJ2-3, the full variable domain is ETGVTQSPTHLIKTRGQQVTLRCSSQSGHNTVSWYQQALGQGPQFIFQYYREEENGRGNFPPRFSGLQFPNYSSELNVNALELDDSALYLCASSYSGRGTDTQYFGPGTRLTVL.

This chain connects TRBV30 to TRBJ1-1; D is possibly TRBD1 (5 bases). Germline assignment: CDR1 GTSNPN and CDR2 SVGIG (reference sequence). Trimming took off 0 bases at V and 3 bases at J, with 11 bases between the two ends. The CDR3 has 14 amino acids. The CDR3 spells CAWSVLGRDTEAFF. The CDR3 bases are TGTGCCTGGAGTGTACTGGGCAGGGACACTGAAGCTTTCTTT. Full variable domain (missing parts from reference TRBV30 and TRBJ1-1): SQTIHQWPATLVQPVGSPLSLECTVEGTSNPNLYWYRQAAGRGLQLLFYSVGIGQISSEVPQNLSASRPQDRQFILSSKKLLLSDSGFYLCAWSVLGRDTEAFFGQGTRLTVV.

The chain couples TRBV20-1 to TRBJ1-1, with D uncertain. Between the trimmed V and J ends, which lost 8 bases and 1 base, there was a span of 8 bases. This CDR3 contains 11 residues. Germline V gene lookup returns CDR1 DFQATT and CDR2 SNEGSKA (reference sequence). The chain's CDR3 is CSSSWNTEAFF. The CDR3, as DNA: TGCAGTTCCAGTTGGAACACTGAAGCTTTCTTT.

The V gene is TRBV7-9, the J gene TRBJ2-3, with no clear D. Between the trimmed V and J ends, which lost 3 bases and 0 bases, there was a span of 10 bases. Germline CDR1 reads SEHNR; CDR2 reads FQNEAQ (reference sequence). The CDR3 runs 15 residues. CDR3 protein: CASSLGATSTDTQYF. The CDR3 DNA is TGTGCCAGCAGCTTGGGCGCAACTAGCACAGATACGCAGTATTTT. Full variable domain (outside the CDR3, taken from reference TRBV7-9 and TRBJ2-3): DTGVSQNPRHKITKRGQNVTFRCDPISEHNRLYWYRQTLGQGPEFLTYFQNEAQLEKSRLLSDRFSAERPKGSFSTLEIQRTEQGDSAMYLCASSLGATSTDTQYFGPGTRLTVL.

CDR3 protein: CASSQEWGQGLYGYTF. For the CDR3, the DNA is TGCGCCAGCAGCCAAGAATGGGGACAGGGTTTGTATGGCTACACCTTC. This sequence joins TRBV4-1 and TRBJ1-2; TRBD1 aligns across 9 bases. J lost 5 bases, V lost 0 bases, and 7 bases had no gene match. The V gene's germline CDR1 is MGHRA and CDR2 YSYEKL. CDR3 size: 16 residues.

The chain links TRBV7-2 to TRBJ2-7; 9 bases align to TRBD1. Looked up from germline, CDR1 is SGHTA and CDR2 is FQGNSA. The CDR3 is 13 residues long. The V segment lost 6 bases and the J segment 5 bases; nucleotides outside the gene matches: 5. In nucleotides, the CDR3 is TGTGCCAGCAGGGGGACAGGGAGGGACGAGCAGTACTTC. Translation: CASRGTGRDEQYF.

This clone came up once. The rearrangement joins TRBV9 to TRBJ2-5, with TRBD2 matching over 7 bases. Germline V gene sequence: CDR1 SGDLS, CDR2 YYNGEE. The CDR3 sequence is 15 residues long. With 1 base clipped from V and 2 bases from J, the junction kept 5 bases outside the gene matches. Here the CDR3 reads CASSVLGGGQETQYF. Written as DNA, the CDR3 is TGTGCCAGCAGCGTATTGGGGGGAGGGCAAGAGACCCAGTACTTC.

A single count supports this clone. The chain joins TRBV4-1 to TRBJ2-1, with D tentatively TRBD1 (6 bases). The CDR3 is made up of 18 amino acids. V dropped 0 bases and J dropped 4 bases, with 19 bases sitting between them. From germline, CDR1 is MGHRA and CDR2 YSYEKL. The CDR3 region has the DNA TGCGCCAGCAGCCAAGAGGGTGGGGGCTGGAAAAATTACAATGAGCAGTTCTTC. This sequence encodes CASSQEGGGWKNYNEQFF.

The CDR3 is CASSFRQGHGYTF. For the CDR3, the DNA is TGTGCCAGCAGTTTTAGACAGGGACATGGCTACACCTTC. The V gene is TRBV28, the J gene TRBJ1-2; 7 nucleotides align to TRBD1. CDR1 is MDHEN and CDR2 is SYDVKM in the germline V gene. Germline trimming cut 3 bases from V and 6 bases from J; bases unmatched to any gene: 4. The CDR3 loop spans 13 amino acids.

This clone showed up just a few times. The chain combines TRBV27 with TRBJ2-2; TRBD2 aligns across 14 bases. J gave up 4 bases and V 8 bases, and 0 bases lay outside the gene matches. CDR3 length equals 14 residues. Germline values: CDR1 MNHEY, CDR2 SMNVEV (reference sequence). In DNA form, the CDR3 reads TGTGCCAGCGGACTAGCGGGGGGCACCGGGGAGCTGTTTTTT. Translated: CASGLAGGTGELFF.

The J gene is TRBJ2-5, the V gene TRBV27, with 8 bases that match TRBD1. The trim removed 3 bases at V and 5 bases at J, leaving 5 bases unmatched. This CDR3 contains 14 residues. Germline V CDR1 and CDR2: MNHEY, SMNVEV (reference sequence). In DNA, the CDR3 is TGTGCCAGCAGTTTGGGCAGGGGGCAGGAGACCCAGTACTTC. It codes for CASSLGRGQETQYF.

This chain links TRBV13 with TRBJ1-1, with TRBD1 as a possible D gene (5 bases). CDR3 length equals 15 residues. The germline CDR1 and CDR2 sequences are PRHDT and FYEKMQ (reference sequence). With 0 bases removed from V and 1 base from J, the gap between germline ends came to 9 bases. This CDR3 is CASSLGQAKNTEAFF. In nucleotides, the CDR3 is TGTGCCAGCAGCTTAGGACAGGCGAAGAACACTGAAGCTTTCTTT.

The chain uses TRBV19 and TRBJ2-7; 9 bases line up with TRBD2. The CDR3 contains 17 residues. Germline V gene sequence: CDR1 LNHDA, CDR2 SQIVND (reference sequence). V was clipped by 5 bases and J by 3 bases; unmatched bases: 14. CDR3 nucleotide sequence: TGTGCCAGTAGTCTTAACCCCGGGACTAGCAGATTCTACGAGCAGTACTTC. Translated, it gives CASSLNPGTSRFYEQYF.

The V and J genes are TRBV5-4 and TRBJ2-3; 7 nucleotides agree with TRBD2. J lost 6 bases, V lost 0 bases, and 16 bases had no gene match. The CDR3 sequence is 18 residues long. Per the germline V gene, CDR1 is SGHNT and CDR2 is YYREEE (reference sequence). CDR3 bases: TGTGCCAGCAGCTTGGCCCGATGGACTAGAAGATCGGCTGATACGCAGTATTTT. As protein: CASSLARWTRRSADTQYF.